These T cell receptor beta chains were read from a single sample in a study of T cell changes during pregnancy in multiple sclerosis. Profiled with immunoSEQ multiplex PCR; TCRdb holds only in-frame clones, not every one. Of around 30,000 clones listed, about 91% were seen once; the top ten hold around 8.2%. The specimen comprised CD8+ T cells from peripheral blood mononuclear cells, sampled before pregnancy. Receptors were obtained from a female donor with multiple sclerosis, enrolled in a pregnancy study. Both conserved end residues are trimmed from each CDR3.

TRBJ1-4,TRBV7-9,ASNKQGASFPTNEKLF
TRBJ2-1,TRBV7-9,ASSPTMSSYNEQF
TRBJ2-3,TRBV19,ASSMAGGATDTQY
TRBJ1-3,TRBV10-1,ASSEIVSGGSSGNTIY
TRBJ2-5,TRBV2,ASVGRGRGETQY
TRBJ1-2,TRBV30,AWSFGTGSYGYT
TRBJ1-1,TRBV21-1,ASTTCGGLLSEAF
TRBJ2-1,TRBV7-9,ASSAVMNSYNEQF
TRBJ2-1,TRBV29-1,SVELDGTISLRQF
TRBJ2-5,TRBV6-1,ASSERTSGSETQY
TRBJ1-4,TRBV27,ASSIHRGGAGEKLF
TRBJ2-7,TRBV5-5,ASSLWGEDWSGGSDEQY
TRBJ2-5,TRBV2,ASRIQGMGETQY
TRBJ2-7,TRBV5-4,ASSLGRGSSYEQY
TRBJ2-7,TRBV27,ASSPGLAGLYEQY
TRBJ1-2,TRBV27,ASSPRHNYGYT
TRBJ1-2,TRBV27,ASSFRDRAGYT
TRBJ1-2,TRBV30,AWRRGGPSGYT
TRBJ1-5,TRBV7-2,ASTWQGLGIRSNQPQH
TRBJ1-2,TRBV5-1,ASSLGDSYGYT
TRBJ2-7,TRBV2,ASTGGFSYEQY
TRBJ2-1,TRBV28,ASRVGLAGLYNEQF
TRBJ1-2,TRBV15,ATSRDLQGYGYT
TRBJ2-5,TRBV7-7,ASSFPPGYQETQY
TRBJ2-7,TRBV5-6,ASSDDRQGGYEQY
TRBJ2-7,TRBV15,ATSRDDVERSSYEQY
TRBJ2-7,TRBV28,ASSLLPGSYEQY
TRBJ2-5,TRBV7-6,ASSLEAWETQY
TRBJ2-7,TRBV27,ASSLQGTYEQY
TRBJ2-2,TRBV29-1,SVARYTGELF
TRBJ2-1,TRBV28,ASSLFLAANNEQF
TRBJ1-1,TRBV27,ASSLSEAMNTEAF
TRBJ2-3,TRBV19,ASSILEQESGTQY
TRBJ1-1,TRBV7-2,ASRVRQGAGRTEAF
TRBJ2-7,TRBV27,ASSLPGPEQY
TRBJ2-5,TRBV5-1,ASSLAFETQY
TRBJ2-1,TRBV4-1,ASSQETWTTLYNEQF
TRBJ1-1,TRBV30,AWSVLAEAF
TRBJ2-1,TRBV7-9,ASSGPYSYNEQF
TRBJ1-1,TRBV4-3,ASSQGKAFLTEAF
TRBJ1-2,TRBV4-1,ASSHGQGEGYGYT
TRBJ2-5,TRBV5-1,ASSAGLETQY
TRBJ2-1,TRBV7-3,ASSWEGGLYNEQF